Reported below is one T cell receptor (beta chain). The antigen is undetermined. The CDR3 totals 17 residues. Germline loops: CDR1 DFQATT, CDR2 SNEGSKA (reference sequence). This record comes from a study of T cells expressing NK-cell markers. TCRdb processed the 5' RACE reads again and assigns one entry to each CDR3 protein, with no DNA. The sample totals 300,000 to 500,000 distinct CDR3 sequences. Study observations and caveats: HCMV specificity of the expanded NKG2C+ T cell clones was not established. These clonotypes also led the CD3+CD56-NKG2C+ fraction in a handful of donors. The share of CD8+ T cells held by dominant NKG2C+ clonotypes was about 1.0-8% in about 6 donors.

Sequences were obtained from blood T cells: a sorted CD56 or NKG2C T cell subset, CD4+ or CD8+ T cells, or bulk PBMC T cells (not recorded which). This receptor was identified in a woman aged 45-59 years in good health. This rearrangement joins TRBV20-1 to TRBJ2-2; as DNA is missing, the TRBD2 call by TCRdb cannot be tested. The CDR3 spells CSARDGSPTHGTGELFF.